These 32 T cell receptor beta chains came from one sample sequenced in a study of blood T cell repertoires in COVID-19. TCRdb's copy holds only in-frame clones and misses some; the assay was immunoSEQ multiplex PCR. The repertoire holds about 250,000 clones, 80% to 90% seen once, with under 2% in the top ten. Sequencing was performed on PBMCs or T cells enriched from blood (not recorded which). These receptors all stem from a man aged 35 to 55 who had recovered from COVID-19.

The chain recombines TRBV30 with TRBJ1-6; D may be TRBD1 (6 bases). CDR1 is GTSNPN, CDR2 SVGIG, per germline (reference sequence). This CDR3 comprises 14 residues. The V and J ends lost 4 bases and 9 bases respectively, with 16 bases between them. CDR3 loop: CAWMRGQGSSPLHF. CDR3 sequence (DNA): TGTGCCTGGATGCGGGGGCAGGGGAGTTCACCCCTCCACTTT.

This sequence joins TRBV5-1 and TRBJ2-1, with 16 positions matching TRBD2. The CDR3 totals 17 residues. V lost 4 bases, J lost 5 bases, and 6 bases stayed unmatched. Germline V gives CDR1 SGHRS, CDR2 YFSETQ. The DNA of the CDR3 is TGCGCCAGCAGCACTGGGACTAGCGGGAGGGGTAACAATGAGCAGTTCTTC. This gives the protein CASSTGTSGRGNNEQFF.

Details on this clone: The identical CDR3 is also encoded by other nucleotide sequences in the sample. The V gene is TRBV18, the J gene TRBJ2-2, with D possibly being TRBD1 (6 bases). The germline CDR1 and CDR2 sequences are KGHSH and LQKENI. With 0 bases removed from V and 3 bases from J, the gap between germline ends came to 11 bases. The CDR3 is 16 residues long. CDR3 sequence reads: CASSPPQGPYTGELFF. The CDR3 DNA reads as TGTGCCAGCTCACCACCACAGGGCCCATACACCGGGGAGCTGTTTTTT.

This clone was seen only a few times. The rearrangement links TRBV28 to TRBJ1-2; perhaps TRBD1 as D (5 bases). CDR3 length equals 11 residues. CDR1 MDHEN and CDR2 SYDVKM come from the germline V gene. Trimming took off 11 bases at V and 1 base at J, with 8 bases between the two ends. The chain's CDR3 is CAAGGNYGYTF. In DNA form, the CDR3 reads TGTGCCGCCGGGGGTAACTATGGCTACACCTTC.

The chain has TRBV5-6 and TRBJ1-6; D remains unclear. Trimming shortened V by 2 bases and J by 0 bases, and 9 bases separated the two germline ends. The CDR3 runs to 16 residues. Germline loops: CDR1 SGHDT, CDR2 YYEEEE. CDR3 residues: CASSFYSVSYNSPLHF. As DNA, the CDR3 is TGTGCCAGCAGCTTTTACTCGGTCTCCTATAATTCACCCCTCCACTTT.

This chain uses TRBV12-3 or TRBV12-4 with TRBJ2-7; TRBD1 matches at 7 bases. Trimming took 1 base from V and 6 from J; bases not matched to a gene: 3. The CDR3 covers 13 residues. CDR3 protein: CASSLGQGAEQYF. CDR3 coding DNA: TGTGCCAGCAGTTTAGGACAGGGCGCCGAGCAGTACTTC.

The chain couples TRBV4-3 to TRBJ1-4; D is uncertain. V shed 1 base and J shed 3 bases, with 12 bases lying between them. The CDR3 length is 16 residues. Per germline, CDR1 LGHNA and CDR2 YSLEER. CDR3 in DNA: TGCGCCAGCAGCCAAGGATTCCGCCAGGCTAATGAAAAACTGTTTTTT. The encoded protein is CASSQGFRQANEKLFF.

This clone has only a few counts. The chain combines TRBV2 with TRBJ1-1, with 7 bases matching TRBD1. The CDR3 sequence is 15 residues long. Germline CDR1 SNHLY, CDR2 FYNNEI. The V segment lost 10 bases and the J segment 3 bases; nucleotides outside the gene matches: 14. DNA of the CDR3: TGTGCCAATCCGCGAGGGGGCGCAGGTCACACTGAAGCTTTCTTT. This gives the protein CANPRGGAGHTEAFF.

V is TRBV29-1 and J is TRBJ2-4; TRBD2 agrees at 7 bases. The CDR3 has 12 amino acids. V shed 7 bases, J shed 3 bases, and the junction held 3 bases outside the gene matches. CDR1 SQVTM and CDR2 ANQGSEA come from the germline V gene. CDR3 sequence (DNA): TGCAGCGCCGGGGAGGGCAAAAACATTCAGTACTTC. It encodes CSAGEGKNIQYF.

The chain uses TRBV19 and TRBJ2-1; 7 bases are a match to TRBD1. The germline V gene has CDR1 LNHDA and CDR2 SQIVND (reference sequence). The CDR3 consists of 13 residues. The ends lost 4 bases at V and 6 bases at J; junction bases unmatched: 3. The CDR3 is CASSTGQFNEQFF. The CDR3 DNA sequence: TGTGCCAGTAGTACGGGACAGTTCAATGAGCAGTTCTTC.

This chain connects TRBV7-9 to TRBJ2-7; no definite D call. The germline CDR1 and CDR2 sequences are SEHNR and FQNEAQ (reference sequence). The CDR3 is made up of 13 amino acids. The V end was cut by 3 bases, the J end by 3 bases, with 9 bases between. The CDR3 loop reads CASSFPYSYEQYF. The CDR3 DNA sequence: TGTGCCAGCAGCTTCCCTTACAGCTACGAGCAGTACTTC.

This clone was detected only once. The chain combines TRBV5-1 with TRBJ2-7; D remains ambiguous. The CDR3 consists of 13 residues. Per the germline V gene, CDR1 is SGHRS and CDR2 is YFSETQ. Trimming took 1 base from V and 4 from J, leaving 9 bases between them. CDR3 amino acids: CASSLPSEYEQYF. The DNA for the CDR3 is TGCGCCAGCAGCTTGCCCAGCGAGTACGAGCAGTACTTC.

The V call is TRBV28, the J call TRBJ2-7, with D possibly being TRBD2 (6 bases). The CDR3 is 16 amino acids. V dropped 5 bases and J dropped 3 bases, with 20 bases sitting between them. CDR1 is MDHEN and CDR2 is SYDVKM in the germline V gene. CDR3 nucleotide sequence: TGTGCCAGCAGTGGATACGGGGGAGATGTGTTCTACGAGCAGTACTTC. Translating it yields CASSGYGGDVFYEQYF. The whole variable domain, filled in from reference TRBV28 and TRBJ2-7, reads DVKVTQSSRYLVKRTGEKVFLECVQDMDHENMFWYRQDPGLGLRLIYFSYDVKMKEKGDIPEGYSVSREKKERFSLILESASTNQTSMYLCASSGYGGDVFYEQYFGPGTRLTVT.

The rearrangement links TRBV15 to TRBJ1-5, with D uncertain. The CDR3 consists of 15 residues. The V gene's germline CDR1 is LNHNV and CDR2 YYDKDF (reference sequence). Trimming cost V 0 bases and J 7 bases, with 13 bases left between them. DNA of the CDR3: TGTGCCACCAGCAGAGATGACAACGTATGGCAGCCCCAGCATTTT. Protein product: CATSRDDNVWQPQHF.

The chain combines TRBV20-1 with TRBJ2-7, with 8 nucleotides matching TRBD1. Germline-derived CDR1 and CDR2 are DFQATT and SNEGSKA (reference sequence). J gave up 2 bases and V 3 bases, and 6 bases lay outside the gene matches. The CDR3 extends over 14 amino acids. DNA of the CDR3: TGCAGTGCTAGTGTTCCGGGACAGGCCTACGAGCAGTACTTC. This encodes CSASVPGQAYEQYF.

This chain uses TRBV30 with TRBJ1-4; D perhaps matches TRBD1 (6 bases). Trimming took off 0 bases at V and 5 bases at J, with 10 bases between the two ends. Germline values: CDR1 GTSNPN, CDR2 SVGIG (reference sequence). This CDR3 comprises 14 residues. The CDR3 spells CAWSVRQGNEKLFF. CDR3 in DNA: TGTGCCTGGAGTGTACGTCAGGGGAATGAAAAACTGTTTTTT.

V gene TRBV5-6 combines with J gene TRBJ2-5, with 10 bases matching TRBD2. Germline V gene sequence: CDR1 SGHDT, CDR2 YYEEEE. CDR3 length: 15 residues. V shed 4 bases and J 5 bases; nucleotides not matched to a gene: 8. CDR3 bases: TGTGCCAGCAGCGAAAGCGGGGGGGCCGGGGAGACCCAGTACTTC. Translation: CASSESGGAGETQYF.

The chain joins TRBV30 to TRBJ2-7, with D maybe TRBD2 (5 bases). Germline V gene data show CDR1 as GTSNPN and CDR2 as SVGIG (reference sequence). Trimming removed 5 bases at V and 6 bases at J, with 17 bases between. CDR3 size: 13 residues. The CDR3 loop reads CAWGNGREGEQYF. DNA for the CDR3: TGTGCCTGGGGGAACGGACGCGAGGGCGAGCAGTACTTC.

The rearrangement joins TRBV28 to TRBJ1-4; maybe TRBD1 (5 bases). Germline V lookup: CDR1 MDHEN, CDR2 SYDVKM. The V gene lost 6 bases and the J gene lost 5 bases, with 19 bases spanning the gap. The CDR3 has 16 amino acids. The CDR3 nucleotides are TGTGCCAGCAGCCTACCTAGCGGGGCAGGGAATGAAAAACTGTTTTTT. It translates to CASSLPSGAGNEKLFF.

CDR3 bases: TGTGCCAGCGAGGACAGGGGGCTAATCACCGGGGAGCTGTTTTTT. Protein: CASEDRGLITGELFF. The V call is TRBV7-6, the J call TRBJ2-2; 11 positions match TRBD1. V was clipped by 8 bases and J by 4 bases; unmatched bases: 6. The CDR3 length is 15 residues. CDR1 is SGHVS, CDR2 FNYEAQ, per germline. Variable domain in full (rest from reference TRBV7-6 and TRBJ2-2): GAGVSQSPRYKVTKRGQDVALRCDPISGHVSLYWYRQALGQGPEFLTYFNYEAQQDKSGLPNDRFSAERPEGSISTLTIQRTEQRDSAMYRCASEDRGLITGELFFGEGSRLTVL.

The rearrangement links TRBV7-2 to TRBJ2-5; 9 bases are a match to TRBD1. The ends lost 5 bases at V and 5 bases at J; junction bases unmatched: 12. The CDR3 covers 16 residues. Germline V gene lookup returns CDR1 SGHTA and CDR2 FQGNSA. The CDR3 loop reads CASSKDTGTGLETQYF. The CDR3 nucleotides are TGTGCCAGCAGCAAAGACACCGGGACAGGGTTGGAGACCCAGTACTTC.

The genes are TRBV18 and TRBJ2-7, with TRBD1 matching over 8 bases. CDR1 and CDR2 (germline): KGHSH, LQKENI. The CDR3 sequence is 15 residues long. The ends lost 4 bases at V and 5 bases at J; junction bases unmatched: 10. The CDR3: CASSLDRTGIDEQYF. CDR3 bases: TGTGCCAGCTCACTGGACCGGACAGGGATCGACGAGCAGTACTTC.

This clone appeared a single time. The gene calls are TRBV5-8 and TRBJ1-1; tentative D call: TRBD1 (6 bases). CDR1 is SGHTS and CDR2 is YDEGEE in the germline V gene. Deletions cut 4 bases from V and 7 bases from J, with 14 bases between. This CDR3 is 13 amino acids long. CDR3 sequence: CASSHTGNDEAFF. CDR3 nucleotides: TGTGCCAGCAGCCACACAGGGAACGATGAAGCTTTCTTT.

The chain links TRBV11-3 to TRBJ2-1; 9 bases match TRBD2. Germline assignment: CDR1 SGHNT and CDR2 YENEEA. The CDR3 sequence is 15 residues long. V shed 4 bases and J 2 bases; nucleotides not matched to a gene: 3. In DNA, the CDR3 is TGTGCCAGCAGCTCAGTAGCGGGAGCCTACAATGAGCAGTTCTTC. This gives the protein CASSSVAGAYNEQFF.

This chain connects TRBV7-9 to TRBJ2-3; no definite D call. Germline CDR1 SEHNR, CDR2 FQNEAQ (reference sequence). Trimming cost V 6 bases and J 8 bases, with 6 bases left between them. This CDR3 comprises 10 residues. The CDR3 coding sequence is TGTGCCAGCAGTGAACTTACGCAGTATTTT. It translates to CASSELTQYF.

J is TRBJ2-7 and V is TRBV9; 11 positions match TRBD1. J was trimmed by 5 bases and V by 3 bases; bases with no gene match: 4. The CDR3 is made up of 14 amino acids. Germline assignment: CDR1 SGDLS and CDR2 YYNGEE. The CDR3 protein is CASSDRDRGDEQYF. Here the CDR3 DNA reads TGTGCCAGCAGCGACCGGGACAGGGGGGACGAGCAGTACTTC. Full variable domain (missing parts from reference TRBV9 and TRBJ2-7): DSGVTQTPKHLITATGQRVTLRCSPRSGDLSVYWYQQSLDQGLQFLIQYYNGEERAKGNILERFSAQQFPDLHSELNLSSLELGDSALYFCASSDRDRGDEQYFGPGTRLTVT.

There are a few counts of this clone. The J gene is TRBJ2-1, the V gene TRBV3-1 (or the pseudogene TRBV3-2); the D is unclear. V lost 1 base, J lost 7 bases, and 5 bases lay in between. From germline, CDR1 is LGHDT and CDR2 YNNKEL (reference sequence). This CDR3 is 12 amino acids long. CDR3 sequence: CASSQASNEQFF. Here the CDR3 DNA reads TGTGCCAGCAGCCAAGCCTCTAATGAGCAGTTCTTC.

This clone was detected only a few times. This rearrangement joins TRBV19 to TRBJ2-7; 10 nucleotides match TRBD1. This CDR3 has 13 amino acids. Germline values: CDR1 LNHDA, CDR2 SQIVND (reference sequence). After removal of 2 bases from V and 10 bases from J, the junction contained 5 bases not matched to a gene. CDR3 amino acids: CASSIYGQGGQYF. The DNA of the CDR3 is TGTGCCAGTAGTATATACGGACAGGGGGGACAGTACTTC.

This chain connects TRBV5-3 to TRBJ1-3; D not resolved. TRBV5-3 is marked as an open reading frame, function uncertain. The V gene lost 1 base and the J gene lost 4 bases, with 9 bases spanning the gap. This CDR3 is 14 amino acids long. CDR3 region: CARSLLGGGNTIYF. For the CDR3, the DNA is TGTGCCAGAAGCTTGCTGGGCGGGGGAAACACCATATATTTT.

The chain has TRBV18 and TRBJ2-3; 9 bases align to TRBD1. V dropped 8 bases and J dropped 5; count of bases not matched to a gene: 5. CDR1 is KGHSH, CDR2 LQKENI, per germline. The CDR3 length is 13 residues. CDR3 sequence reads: CASAGQGKDTQYF. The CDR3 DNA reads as TGTGCCAGCGCTGGACAGGGGAAAGATACGCAGTATTTT.

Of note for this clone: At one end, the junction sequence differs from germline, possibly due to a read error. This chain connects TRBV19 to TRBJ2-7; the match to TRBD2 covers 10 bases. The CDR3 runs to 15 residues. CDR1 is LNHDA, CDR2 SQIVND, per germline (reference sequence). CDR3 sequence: CASSIAASGGRMPEF. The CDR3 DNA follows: TGTGCCAGTAGTATTGCGGCTAGCGGGGGAAGAATGCCAGAATTT.

The CDR3, as DNA: TGTGCCATCAGTTACGGAGGTGGGAACACTGAAGCTTTCTTT. Protein sequence: CAISYGGGNTEAFF. This rearrangement joins TRBV10-3 to TRBJ1-1; D uncertain. The V gene lost 5 bases and the J gene lost 1 base, with 11 bases spanning the gap. CDR1 ENHRY and CDR2 SYGVKD come from the germline V gene. The CDR3 is 14 amino acids.